This T cell receptor beta chain originates from a study of T-cell memory formation after mild COVID-19. Study at large: The study found TCR clusters largely donor specific.

General study points: Researchers could not confirm that second-wave clones peaking on day 37 targeted SARS-CoV-2. Detection of some responders pre-infection suggested pre-existing cross-reactive memory T cells participated.

The authors produced TCR alpha and TCR beta cDNA libraries with sample barcodes and UMIs by 5'RACE using constant-segment primers. TCRdb re-called the 5' RACE reads with MiXCR, one entry per CDR3 protein. The table has 400,000 to 500,000 distinct CDR3 sequences, 20% to 25% seen once. Of note for this clonotype: No antigen is known for it.

The V end lost 6 bases, the J end lost 14 bases, and 28 bases lay between the germline ends. The CDR3 is 15 amino acids. The sequence was collected from an adult woman who had mild COVID-19 (a few samples of this study predate the infection). Cell type and time point are not known. Material: PBMCs or a T cell subset sorted from them (not recorded which). The chain combines TRBV12-3 or TRBV12-4 with TRBJ1-1, with D possibly TRBD1 on 5 matching bases. CDR3 coding DNA: TGTGCCAGCAGCAAGGGGTGGATGGCGGACACTGAAACCTTCTTT. Translation: CASSKGWMADTETFF.